This paragraph covers one T cell receptor beta chain sequence. The data stem from a study of early stage breast cancer tumors. Produced via immunoSEQ multiplex PCR; TCRdb's table is partial and in-frame only. Of roughly 14,000 clones in the sample, 79% were seen once. With 7 bases removed from V and 1 base from J, the gap between germline ends came to 11 bases. CDR1 is GTSNPN and CDR2 is SVGIG in the germline V gene (reference sequence). The CDR3 loop spans 13 amino acids. This receptor was taken from a person in their fifties with breast cancer. The chain has TRBV30 and TRBJ1-3, with a weak D call TRBD1 (6 bases). The sequencing input was normal breast tissue next to the tumor. CDR3 sequence reads: CAYSQGSGNTIYF. The CDR3 nucleotides read TGTGCCTACAGTCAGGGGTCTGGAAACACCATATATTTT.